One sample yielded the 26 T cell receptor beta chains listed below, sequenced in a study of cytomegalovirus exposure and HLA in healthy donors (dated by TCRdb to the late 2010s). Library creation used the immunoSEQ multiplex PCR assay. For the multiplex PCR, a mixture combining 60 forward primers for TCR Vbeta segments and 13 reverse primers for TCR Jbeta segments was used. TCRdb took over this immuneACCESS table, retaining in-frame rearrangements with V and J assigned. Such tables are incomplete; in checked studies, under half of the missing clones stem from an unresolved V gene, and the remainder is unexplained. This sample holds 150,000 to 200,000 clones; 75% to 85% were observed only once. The ten largest clones represent 13% to 15% of the sample. The specimen sequenced was PBMCs. The source is a woman in her thirties in good health and CMV-seropositive.

With regard to this clone: A read error may account for a junction end that differs from germline. This rearrangement joins TRBV6-4 to TRBJ2-3; 8 bases are a match to TRBD1. Germline V gives CDR1 MRHNA, CDR2 SNTAGT. The CDR3 spans 14 residues. The CDR3 loop reads CATSGQGGTDTQYF. CDR3 bases: TGTGCCACCAGTGGACAGGGAGGAACAGATACGCAGTATTTT.

The chain couples TRBV19 to TRBJ2-1, with 7 bases identical to TRBD2. This CDR3 is 15 amino acids long. CDR1 LNHDA and CDR2 SQIVND come from the germline V gene (reference sequence). V was clipped by 3 bases and J by 7 bases; unmatched bases: 9. CDR3: CASSMVGGGWNEQFF. The CDR3 nucleotides are TGTGCCAGTAGTATGGTGGGGGGGGGTTGGAATGAGCAGTTCTTC. Filled out from reference TRBV19 and TRBJ2-1, the complete variable domain reads DGGITQSPKYLFRKEGQNVTLSCEQNLNHDAMYWYRQDPGQGLRLIYYSQIVNDFQKGDIAEGYSVSREKKESFPLTVTSAQKNPTAFYLCASSMVGGGWNEQFFGPGTRLTVL.

This rearrangement joins TRBV5-6 to TRBJ2-5; D perhaps matches TRBD1 (7 bases). The J call may be mistaken, given a closer DNA end match to TRBJ2-7. The CDR3 has 16 residues. In germline, CDR1 is SGHDT, CDR2 YYEEEE. Here the CDR3 DNA reads TGTGCCAGCAGCTTATCCCCCCCGACAGGGAGGAACGAGCAGTACTTC. It specifies CASSLSPPTGRNEQYF.

V and J are TRBV18 and TRBJ2-7; D ambiguous. In germline, CDR1 is KGHSH, CDR2 LQKENI. V shed 0 bases and J shed 5 bases, with 8 bases lying between them. CDR3 length: 13 residues. Here the CDR3 DNA reads TGTGCCAGCTCACCACCAGCCCAGGACGAGCAGTACTTC. It specifies CASSPPAQDEQYF.

The DNA of the CDR3 is TGTGCCAGCAGCTTAGAAGTCCCAGGGAATAATGAAAAACTGTTTTTT. Protein: CASSLEVPGNNEKLFF. This rearrangement joins TRBV11-2 to TRBJ1-4; tentatively, D is TRBD1 (5 bases). Germline lookup yields CDR1 SGHAT and CDR2 FQNNGV. V lost 0 bases and J 4 bases, leaving 12 bases between the germline ends. This CDR3 region has 16 residues.

CDR3 DNA sequence: TGTGCCAGCAGCTCCTTGTACAATGAGCAGTTCTTC. Its translation is CASSSLYNEQFF. The chain has TRBV7-2 and TRBJ2-1; D uncertain. The CDR3 is 12 amino acids. CDR1 and CDR2 (germline): SGHTA, FQGNSA. Trimming removed 4 bases at V and 4 bases at J, with 5 bases between.

In its sample, this clone was seen a few times. The chain joins TRBV9 to TRBJ2-5; D is ambiguous. Germline V lookup: CDR1 SGDLS, CDR2 YYNGEE. V was trimmed by 0 bases and J by 0 bases, leaving 6 bases between them. The CDR3 has 14 residues. The CDR3, as DNA: TGTGCCAGCAGCGTAGATCTGTACCAAGAGACCCAGTACTTC. It specifies CASSVDLYQETQYF.

This chain connects TRBV11-2 to TRBJ2-1; tentative D call: TRBD2 (5 bases). Trimming left V 2 bases short and J 4 bases short, with 15 bases between. In germline, CDR1 is SGHAT, CDR2 FQNNGV. This CDR3 region has 16 residues. The CDR3 loop is CASSLLRTGNYNEQFF. The DNA of the CDR3 is TGTGCCAGCAGCTTACTTCGGACTGGAAATTACAATGAGCAGTTCTTC.

This clone was detected only once. The chain links TRBV9 to TRBJ1-2, with D maybe TRBD1 (6 bases). The V end was cut by 0 bases, the J end by 0 bases, with 9 bases between. The germline gives CDR1 SGDLS, CDR2 YYNGEE. The CDR3 is 15 residues long. The CDR3 loop is CASSVVDSANYGYTF. The CDR3 nucleotides are TGTGCCAGCAGCGTAGTGGACAGCGCTAACTATGGCTACACCTTC. Together with reference TRBV9 and TRBJ1-2, the CDR3 gives the full variable domain: DSGVTQTPKHLITATGQRVTLRCSPRSGDLSVYWYQQSLDQGLQFLIQYYNGEERAKGNILERFSAQQFPDLHSELNLSSLELGDSALYFCASSVVDSANYGYTFGSGTRLTVV.

As DNA, the CDR3 is TGTGCCAGCAGTGTCCTGGCAGGGGACCAGCCCCAGCATTTT. Translating it yields CASSVLAGDQPQHF. The chain joins TRBV6-1 to TRBJ1-5; tentatively, D is TRBD1 (6 bases). This CDR3 has 14 amino acids. V dropped 4 bases and J dropped 7 bases, with 14 bases sitting between them. CDR1 and CDR2 from the germline V gene are MNHNS and SASEGT.

The chain uses TRBV6-1 and TRBJ2-5, with 7 bases identical to TRBD2. Unmatched junction bases numbered 13, after V lost 8 bases and J lost 4 bases. The CDR3 contains 15 residues. CDR1 and CDR2 from the germline V gene are MNHNS and SASEGT. In DNA, the CDR3 is TGTGCCAGCTACACAAGAACGGGGAGGGGAGAGACCCAGTACTTC. The encoded protein is CASYTRTGRGETQYF.

J is TRBJ1-2 and V is TRBV6-4; 9 nucleotides match TRBD1. Per the germline V gene, CDR1 is MRHNA and CDR2 is SNTAGT. This CDR3 spans 15 amino acids. Trimming took 5 bases from V and 7 from J; bases not matched to a gene: 11. The CDR3 region has the DNA TGTGCCAGCAGTCTGGGAACAGGGGGCTTCGCTGGCTACACCTTC. Translation: CASSLGTGGFAGYTF.

The chain uses TRBV30 and TRBJ2-7, with a possible D match to TRBD2 (7 bases). V was shortened by 3 bases and J by 4 bases, with 13 bases between the two germline ends. This CDR3 region has 13 residues. CDR1 GTSNPN and CDR2 SVGIG come from the germline V gene (reference sequence). CDR3 sequence: CAWRWGGVYEQYF. The CDR3 DNA follows: TGTGCCTGGAGATGGGGGGGCGTATACGAGCAGTACTTC. The whole variable domain, filled in from reference TRBV30 and TRBJ2-7, reads SQTIHQWPATLVQPVGSPLSLECTVEGTSNPNLYWYRQAAGRGLQLLFYSVGIGQISSEVPQNLSASRPQDRQFILSSKKLLLSDSGFYLCAWRWGGVYEQYFGPGTRLTVT.

This clone has only one observation. The chain employs TRBV7-3 and TRBJ1-1, with a weak D call TRBD1 (5 bases). Per germline, CDR1 SGHTA and CDR2 FQGTGA. This CDR3 comprises 13 residues. The germline V and J ends were trimmed by 5 bases and 11 bases, with 18 bases remaining between them. This CDR3 is CASSGGGGESAFF. CDR3 DNA sequence: TGTGCCAGCAGCGGAGGTGGGGGGGAGTCGGCTTTCTTT.

In its sample, this clone was seen once. The V gene is TRBV9, the J gene TRBJ2-2, with D unresolved. From germline, CDR1 is SGDLS and CDR2 YYNGEE. The CDR3 totals 12 residues. The ends were cut back, 1 base at V and 7 bases at J, with 5 bases in the middle. CDR3: CASSVNYGELFF. CDR3 DNA: TGTGCCAGCAGCGTAAACTACGGGGAGCTGTTTTTT.

The CDR3 sequence: CASSSTSWPSGNEQFF. DNA of the CDR3: TGTGCCAGCAGCTCAACTTCATGGCCTAGCGGGAACGAGCAGTTCTTC. This rearrangement joins TRBV7-9 to TRBJ2-1; 9 bases agree with TRBD2. The J segment lost 10 bases and the V segment lost 4 bases, leaving 14 bases of the junction unmatched. CDR3 length equals 16 residues. The germline CDR1 and CDR2 sequences are SEHNR and FQNEAQ (reference sequence).

This clone has more than one count but fewer than ten. V is TRBV9 and J is TRBJ2-1; 8 positions agree with TRBD2. Germline V CDR1 and CDR2: SGDLS, YYNGEE. V lost 0 bases and J lost 4; bases outside the gene matches: 15. This CDR3 has 19 residues. DNA for the CDR3: TGTGCCAGCAGCGTAGGCCCCAGTTTGGCGGGGGGACTATACAATGAGCAGTTCTTC. Residues: CASSVGPSLAGGLYNEQFF.

V usage is TRBV5-6 and J usage is TRBJ2-2, with D tentatively TRBD2 (5 bases). Per germline, CDR1 SGHDT and CDR2 YYEEEE. V lost 1 base, J lost 4 bases, and 14 bases lay in between. The CDR3 totals 16 residues. In DNA form, the CDR3 reads TGTGCCAGCAGCTTGTCTAGTACGGGGTTCACCGGGGAGCTGTTTTTT. The encoded protein is CASSLSSTGFTGELFF. Variable domain in full (rest from reference TRBV5-6 and TRBJ2-2): DAGVTQSPTHLIKTRGQQVTLRCSPKSGHDTVSWYQQALGQGPQFIFQYYEEEERQRGNFPDRFSGHQFPNYSSELNVNALLLGDSALYLCASSLSSTGFTGELFFGEGSRLTVL.

CDR3 nucleotides: TGTGCCAGCAGCGCAGGGGTCTATGGCTACACCTTC. Translation gives CASSAGVYGYTF. The V gene is TRBV14, the J gene TRBJ1-2; tentatively, D is TRBD1 (6 bases). Germline CDR1 SGHDN, CDR2 FVKESK. The CDR3 has 12 amino acids. Trimming stripped 5 bases from V and 4 bases from J, with 8 bases between.

This chain links TRBV19 with TRBJ2-1; weak D call: TRBD2 (6 bases). Trimming took off 3 bases at V and 10 bases at J, with 13 bases between the two ends. The CDR3 is made up of 13 amino acids. Germline V gives CDR1 LNHDA, CDR2 SQIVND (reference sequence). CDR3 in DNA: TGTGCCAGTAGTATTGGGTTAGCGGAAGAGCAGTTCTTC. Encoded protein: CASSIGLAEEQFF. Complete variable domain (other parts from reference TRBV19 and TRBJ2-1): DGGITQSPKYLFRKEGQNVTLSCEQNLNHDAMYWYRQDPGQGLRLIYYSQIVNDFQKGDIAEGYSVSREKKESFPLTVTSAQKNPTAFYLCASSIGLAEEQFFGPGTRLTVL.

The chain is built from TRBV11-2 and TRBJ2-7; 12 bases match TRBD2. Germline V gives CDR1 SGHAT, CDR2 FQNNGV. V gave up 5 bases and J gave up 6 bases; unmatched junction bases: 5. This CDR3 is built from 14 residues. The CDR3 DNA reads TGTGCCAGCAGCCCACTAGCGGGAGGCCTCGAGCAGTACTTC. Protein product: CASSPLAGGLEQYF.

The chain joins TRBV27 to TRBJ2-2; TRBD1 matches at 8 bases. This CDR3 has 14 residues. The V gene's germline CDR1 is MNHEY and CDR2 SMNVEV (reference sequence). After removal of 3 bases from V and 5 bases from J, the junction contained 2 bases not matched to a gene. The CDR3, as DNA: TGTGCCAGCAGTTTGACAGGGGCAACCGGGGAGCTGTTTTTT. Translated, it gives CASSLTGATGELFF.

The V gene is TRBV19, the J gene TRBJ1-1; the match to TRBD1 covers 9 bases. V shed 2 bases and J 1 base; nucleotides not matched to a gene: 5. From germline, CDR1 is LNHDA and CDR2 SQIVND (reference sequence). The CDR3 has 16 residues. The CDR3 DNA sequence: TGTGCCAGTAGTATAACCCCGGGACAGGGGAACACTGAAGCTTTCTTT. Residues: CASSITPGQGNTEAFF. The full variable domain, its missing parts supplied by reference TRBV19 and TRBJ1-1, is DGGITQSPKYLFRKEGQNVTLSCEQNLNHDAMYWYRQDPGQGLRLIYYSQIVNDFQKGDIAEGYSVSREKKESFPLTVTSAQKNPTAFYLCASSITPGQGNTEAFFGQGTRLTVV.

The rearrangement uses TRBV19 and TRBJ2-1; TRBD1 matches at 10 bases. Germline V CDR1 and CDR2: LNHDA, SQIVND (reference sequence). CDR3 size: 19 residues. With 5 bases clipped from V and 0 bases from J, the junction kept 13 bases outside the gene matches. The CDR3 DNA reads as TGTGCCAGTAGTGACAGGGGGCGAACTAGCGGAGACTCCTACAATGAGCAGTTCTTC. Translated: CASSDRGRTSGDSYNEQFF.

This clone was detected a few times. V gene TRBV10-3 combines with J gene TRBJ2-5, with D perhaps matching TRBD1 (5 bases). Germline V gene sequence: CDR1 ENHRY, CDR2 SYGVKD. V lost 3 bases to trimming and J lost 7 bases, with 15 bases between them. The CDR3 has 14 residues. CDR3 nucleotide sequence: TGTGCCATCAGTGATCAGGGCCGGTCGGGGACCCAGTACTTC. Its translation is CAISDQGRSGTQYF.

This clone was found a few times. This chain links TRBV6-1 with TRBJ1-4; TRBD1 matches at 7 bases. V lost 8 bases, J lost 7 bases, and 13 bases stayed unmatched. The CDR3 covers 15 residues. From germline, CDR1 is MNHNS and CDR2 SASEGT. As DNA, the CDR3 is TGTGCCAGCTCTCTTACAGGGGAGGCTGGTGAAAAACTGTTTTTT. Amino acids: CASSLTGEAGEKLFF.